This TCR beta chain was sequenced during a study of early T cells in non-severe SARS-CoV-2 infection. The CDR3 contains 15 residues. With 0 bases removed from V and 2 bases from J, the gap between germline ends came to 7 bases. Germline values: CDR1 SGHAT, CDR2 FQNNGV. TCRdb independently ran MiXCR on the 5' RACE reads; one entry per CDR3 protein. The table has approximately 28,000 distinct CDR3 sequences, roughly 5.3% seen once; the top ten hold approximately 3.9%. This clonotype was obtained from an adult who was a healthcare worker with PCR-confirmed SARS-CoV-2 infection or an uninfected control (not recorded which). The sequenced sample was whole blood. The gene calls are TRBV11-2 and TRBJ1-4; no definite D call. CDR3 coding DNA: TGTGCCAGCAGCTTAGAAAGGGCCACTAATGAAAAACTGTTTTTT. It encodes CASSLERATNEKLFF.